Below, 16 T cell receptor beta chains from the same sample are listed, as sequenced in a study of blood T cell repertoires in COVID-19. Some clones are missing from TCRdb's copy, which holds only in-frame ones; the method was immunoSEQ multiplex PCR. Among around 250,000 clones listed, 85% to 90% were seen once. The sequenced sample consisted of PBMCs or T cells enriched from blood (not recorded which). These receptor sequences come from a woman in her 50s who had recovered from COVID-19.

V is TRBV6-2 or TRBV6-3 and J is TRBJ1-5; 11 bases fit TRBD1. Unmatched junction bases numbered 12, after V lost 6 bases and J lost 2 bases. This CDR3 is built from 18 residues. CDR1 and CDR2 from the germline V gene are MNHEY and SVGEGT. CDR3 DNA: TGTGCCAGCAGCTCACCCGGGACAGGGGGTTTTGGCAATCAGCCCCAGCATTTT. Translated, it gives CASSSPGTGGFGNQPQHF.

The CDR3 loop is CASSPGRDTQYF. Here the CDR3 DNA reads TGTGCCAGCTCACCAGGGAGAGATACGCAGTATTTT. The rearrangement links TRBV18 to TRBJ2-3; TRBD2 is a possible D gene (5 bases). This CDR3 contains 12 residues. The V gene's germline CDR1 is KGHSH and CDR2 LQKENI. The V end lost 2 bases, the J end lost 5 bases, and 5 bases lay between the germline ends. The full variable domain, with the rest looked up from reference TRBV18 and TRBJ2-3, is NAGVMQNPRHLVRRRGQEARLRCSPMKGHSHVYWYRQLPEEGLKFMVYLQKENIIDESGMPKERFSAEFPKEGPSILRIQQVVRGDSAAYFCASSPGRDTQYFGPGTRLTVL.

The genes are TRBV5-4 and TRBJ1-3, with 7 bases fitting TRBD1. Per germline, CDR1 SGHNT and CDR2 YYREEE (reference sequence). V shed 6 bases, J shed 0 bases, and the junction held 9 bases outside the gene matches. This CDR3 is built from 16 residues. The CDR3 spells CASTPTGTDSGNTIYF. The CDR3 DNA reads as TGTGCCAGCACCCCCACCGGGACAGACTCTGGAAACACCATATATTTT.

This clone was picked up a small number of times. The chain combines TRBV30 with TRBJ2-2; no definite D call. Germline V CDR1 and CDR2: GTSNPN, SVGIG (reference sequence). V shed 7 bases and J shed 5 bases, with 14 bases lying between them. This CDR3 comprises 13 residues. The CDR3 DNA reads as TGTGCCTTCCCGTCATGGGCAACCGGGGAGCTGTTTTTT. This codes for CAFPSWATGELFF.

The V and J genes are TRBV6-6 and TRBJ1-2, with D perhaps matching TRBD1 (6 bases). V lost 5 bases and J 4 bases, leaving 11 bases between the germline ends. CDR3 size: 13 residues. Germline V gene sequence: CDR1 MNHNY, CDR2 SVGAGI (reference sequence). DNA of the CDR3: TGTGCCAGCAGTCCTGGACAGATCTATGGCTACACCTTC. This encodes CASSPGQIYGYTF.

The chain combines TRBV9 with TRBJ2-3; tentative D call: TRBD1 (5 bases). Germline V lookup: CDR1 SGDLS, CDR2 YYNGEE. The CDR3 extends over 14 amino acids. V lost 0 bases, J lost 5 bases, and 10 bases lay in between. CDR3 nucleotides: TGTGCCAGCAGCGTAGAGGGTAGGGGAGATACGCAGTATTTT. It codes for CASSVEGRGDTQYF. The full variable domain, rest sourced from reference TRBV9 and TRBJ2-3, is DSGVTQTPKHLITATGQRVTLRCSPRSGDLSVYWYQQSLDQGLQFLIQYYNGEERAKGNILERFSAQQFPDLHSELNLSSLELGDSALYFCASSVEGRGDTQYFGPGTRLTVL.

J is TRBJ1-4 and V is TRBV28, with TRBD1 matching 8 bases. Trimming removed 3 bases from V and 3 bases from J; junction bases left unmatched: 6. CDR1 MDHEN and CDR2 SYDVKM come from the germline V gene. The CDR3 is 16 amino acids. The DNA of the CDR3 is TGTGCCAGCAGTTTGACAGGGGAGGGATCTAATGAAAAACTGTTTTTT. This codes for CASSLTGEGSNEKLFF. Full variable domain (missing parts from reference TRBV28 and TRBJ1-4): DVKVTQSSRYLVKRTGEKVFLECVQDMDHENMFWYRQDPGLGLRLIYFSYDVKMKEKGDIPEGYSVSREKKERFSLILESASTNQTSMYLCASSLTGEGSNEKLFFGSGTQLSVL.

As regards this clone: An end of the junction differs from the germline gene, which may be a read error. The chain joins TRBV30 to TRBJ1-5; 8 bases match TRBD1. CDR3 size: 14 residues. CDR1 is GTSNPN, CDR2 SVGIG, per germline (reference sequence). The CDR3 DNA follows: TGTGCCTGGACCACGGACAGGGAGAATCGGCCCCAGCATTTT. Its protein product is CAWTTDRENRPQHF.

The rearrangement joins TRBV19 to TRBJ1-2, with D maybe TRBD1 (5 bases). CDR1 and CDR2 (germline): LNHDA, SQIVND (reference sequence). V lost 10 bases and J 0 bases, leaving 15 bases between the germline ends. This CDR3 has 14 residues. Here the CDR3 DNA reads TGTGCCACGAAGGGGCCTCGATCTAACTATGGCTACACCTTC. It is translated as CATKGPRSNYGYTF.

The V gene is TRBV18, the J gene TRBJ1-4; weak D call: TRBD1 (6 bases). The CDR3 totals 17 residues. Germline V lookup: CDR1 KGHSH, CDR2 LQKENI. V shed 0 bases and J shed 8 bases, with 19 bases lying between them. CDR3 DNA: TGTGCCAGCTCACCACCGTTGGGACACCTACTCGGCGAAAAACTGTTTTTT. It translates to CASSPPLGHLLGEKLFF.

This chain joins TRBV9 and TRBJ1-3; D ambiguous. V gave up 3 bases and J gave up 3 bases, with 7 bases separating them. This CDR3 comprises 13 residues. CDR1 and CDR2 from the germline V gene are SGDLS and YYNGEE. CDR3 amino acids: CASSADIGNTIYF. The CDR3 DNA sequence: TGTGCCAGCAGCGCAGACATTGGAAACACCATATATTTT.

This sequence joins TRBV5-1 and TRBJ2-5; D might be TRBD2 (6 bases). Germline V gene sequence: CDR1 SGHRS, CDR2 YFSETQ. The CDR3 extends over 16 amino acids. V gave up 4 bases and J gave up 0 bases, with 16 bases separating them. This CDR3 is CASSQGLTNHQETQYF. The CDR3 DNA reads as TGCGCCAGCAGCCAGGGACTCACCAACCACCAAGAGACCCAGTACTTC.

CDR3: CATSQATSAHEQYF. CDR3 coding DNA: TGTGCCACCTCCCAAGCGACTAGCGCTCACGAGCAGTACTTC. V and J are TRBV5-4 and TRBJ2-7; 8 bases are a match to TRBD2. The CDR3 totals 14 residues. Germline CDR1 SGHNT, CDR2 YYREEE (reference sequence). V shed 9 bases and J 5 bases; nucleotides not matched to a gene: 13.

This chain links TRBV7-3 with TRBJ1-1, with 7 bases fitting TRBD1. Trimming cost V 5 bases and J 7 bases; bases outside gene matches: 10. Germline V gene data show CDR1 as SGHTA and CDR2 as FQGTGA. The CDR3 runs 14 residues. The CDR3 is CASSRTGGFNEAFF. The CDR3 coding sequence is TGTGCCAGCAGCCGGACAGGAGGTTTTAATGAAGCTTTCTTT.

A few counts support this clone. This chain joins TRBV28 and TRBJ1-1, with TRBD1 as a possible D gene (6 bases). The ends were cut back, 7 bases at V and 6 bases at J, with 24 bases in the middle. The germline CDR1 and CDR2 sequences are MDHEN and SYDVKM. The CDR3 runs 16 residues. The CDR3 loop is CASNGQLGGQSPEAFF. The CDR3 DNA reads TGTGCCAGCAACGGACAGTTGGGTGGACAAAGCCCTGAAGCTTTCTTT.

This sequence joins TRBV12-3 or TRBV12-4 and TRBJ2-7; TRBD1 matches at 7 bases. This CDR3 has 13 residues. The ends lost 5 bases at V and 3 bases at J; junction bases unmatched: 4. The CDR3 protein is CASSPGQYYEQYF. CDR3 coding DNA: TGTGCCAGCAGTCCGGGACAGTACTACGAGCAGTACTTC.